Shown below are 30 T cell receptor beta chains from a single sample sequenced in a study of circulating and synovial CD4+ cells in juvenile arthritis. TCRdb keeps only in-frame clones here, not all; method: immunoSEQ multiplex PCR. The data show roughly 33,000 clones, roughly 96% seen once. The specimen was CD4+ T cells from blood. The receptors derive from a human donor with juvenile idiopathic arthritis.

This chain uses TRBV21-1 with TRBJ1-5; the DNA was not used to check the table's D call, TRBD1. TRBV21-1 is a pseudogene locus. There are 19 residues in the CDR3. DNA of the CDR3: TGTGCCAGCACCCTAGGAGACGGACAAGGGGTTTCTGTGTATCAGCCCCAGCATTTT. Protein: CASTLGDGQGVSVYQPQHF.

This chain links TRBV12-5 with TRBJ1-2; TRBD1 aligns across 7 bases. CDR3 length equals 17 residues. Per germline, CDR1 LGHNT and CDR2 FRNRAP. The V segment lost 0 bases and the J segment 3 bases; nucleotides outside the gene matches: 10. CDR3 sequence: CASGLVLNPGGDYGYTF. CDR3 DNA sequence: TGTGCTAGTGGTTTGGTACTTAACCCAGGGGGAGACTATGGCTACACCTTC.

The rearrangement uses TRBV10-3 and TRBJ1-2; D not certain. This CDR3 is built from 13 residues. Germline CDR1 reads ENHRY; CDR2 reads SYGVKD. The DNA for the CDR3 is TGTGTCATTTCCGGTAACTCTAACTATGGCTACACCTTC. It is translated as CVISGNSNYGYTF.

This clone has a single count. CDR3 region: CATQTSGVTDTQYF. CDR3 DNA: TGTGCCACCCAGACTAGCGGGGTCACAGATACGCAGTATTTT. The V gene is TRBV15, the J gene TRBJ2-3, with 11 nucleotides matching TRBD2. The V segment lost 8 bases and the J segment 2 bases; nucleotides outside the gene matches: 3. The CDR3 contains 14 residues. Germline V gene lookup returns CDR1 LNHNV and CDR2 YYDKDF (reference sequence).

The chain combines TRBV28 with TRBJ2-3, with a tentative D call TRBD1 (5 bases). CDR1 is MDHEN, CDR2 SYDVKM, per germline. The CDR3 is 15 amino acids. V shed 1 base and J shed 3 bases, with 11 bases lying between them. The CDR3 DNA follows: TGTGCCAGCAGTTTATACAGGCCTGGGACAGATACGCAGTATTTT. This sequence encodes CASSLYRPGTDTQYF. The whole variable domain, remainder taken from reference TRBV28 and TRBJ2-3, is DVKVTQSSRYLVKRTGEKVFLECVQDMDHENMFWYRQDPGLGLRLIYFSYDVKMKEKGDIPEGYSVSREKKERFSLILESASTNQTSMYLCASSLYRPGTDTQYFGPGTRLTVL.

This chain joins TRBV19 and TRBJ1-5, with D hard to call. V gave up 5 bases and J gave up 4 bases, with 24 bases separating them. The CDR3 is 18 residues long. Germline CDR1 and CDR2: LNHDA and SQIVND (reference sequence). CDR3 sequence: CASSHRAGGGIVNQPQHF. CDR3 DNA sequence: TGTGCCAGTAGTCACCGGGCCGGCGGCGGGATTGTTAATCAGCCCCAGCATTTT. Full variable domain (missing parts from reference TRBV19 and TRBJ1-5): DGGITQSPKYLFRKEGQNVTLSCEQNLNHDAMYWYRQDPGQGLRLIYYSQIVNDFQKGDIAEGYSVSREKKESFPLTVTSAQKNPTAFYLCASSHRAGGGIVNQPQHFGDGTRLSIL.

The chain combines TRBV7-8 with TRBJ1-5; no clear D gene. CDR3 length equals 13 residues. Germline-derived CDR1 and CDR2 are SGHVS and FQNEAQ. V dropped 2 bases and J dropped 2 bases, with 4 bases sitting between them. In DNA, the CDR3 is TGTGCCAGCAGCTTAAGCGGCAATCAGCCCCAGCATTTT. It specifies CASSLSGNQPQHF.

The genes are TRBV4-1 and TRBJ2-5; 10 bases agree with TRBD2. TRBJ2-7 matches the DNA end more closely, so the J call is doubtful. The CDR3 loop spans 16 amino acids. Germline CDR1 is MGHRA and CDR2 is YSYEKL. CDR3 coding DNA: TGCGCCAGCAGCCTTACAGCGGGAGGGGGGTCCTACGAGCAGTACTTC. Protein sequence: CASSLTAGGGSYEQYF.

The chain carries TRBV5-1 and TRBJ2-4; 12 bases agree with TRBD1. The CDR3 sequence is 17 residues long. V shed 0 bases and J 3 bases; nucleotides not matched to a gene: 4. CDR1 is SGHRS and CDR2 is YFSETQ in the germline V gene. The CDR3 spells CASSLEGQGAVKNIQYF. CDR3 DNA sequence: TGCGCCAGCAGCTTGGAGGGACAGGGGGCGGTCAAAAACATTCAGTACTTC.

The chain uses TRBV5-1 and TRBJ2-1; a weak D match, TRBD2 (7 bases). The germline V gene encodes CDR1 SGHRS and CDR2 YFSETQ. The CDR3 is 17 residues long. V was cut by 3 bases and J by 0 bases, with 16 bases left in between. CDR3 loop: CASSSEVGGDSYNEQFF. The DNA of the CDR3 is TGCGCCAGCAGCTCCGAGGTAGGGGGGGACTCCTACAATGAGCAGTTCTTC.

The rearrangement joins TRBV7-2 to TRBJ1-4; D may be TRBD1 (6 bases). Germline CDR1 is SGHTA and CDR2 is FQGNSA. The V gene lost 3 bases and the J gene lost 4 bases, with 9 bases spanning the gap. This CDR3 is 14 amino acids long. The DNA for the CDR3 is TGTGCCAGCAGCTTGGGACAAAATAATGAAAAACTGTTTTTT. Its translation: CASSLGQNNEKLFF.

This chain connects TRBV15 to TRBJ2-5, with D perhaps matching TRBD2 (7 bases). V lost 0 bases and J lost 2, with 13 bases in between. The CDR3 consists of 16 residues. CDR1 is LNHNV and CDR2 is YYDKDF in the germline V gene (reference sequence). In DNA form, the CDR3 reads TGTGCCACCAGCAGAGAGGCGGGGGCCCGACAAGAGACCCAGTACTTC. Protein product: CATSREAGARQETQYF.

The chain combines TRBV6-5 with TRBJ1-3, with D perhaps matching TRBD1 (6 bases). The CDR3 length is 16 residues. The germline V and J ends were trimmed by 0 bases and 2 bases, with 11 bases remaining between them. CDR1 is MNHEY and CDR2 is SVGAGI in the germline V gene. The CDR3 here is CASSYSMAGAGNTIYF. The CDR3 coding sequence is TGTGCCAGCAGTTACTCGATGGCAGGGGCTGGAAACACCATATATTTT.

The chain carries TRBV7-2 and TRBJ1-3; D is unclear. Trimming left V 1 base short and J 0 bases short, with 7 bases between. This CDR3 contains 15 residues. The germline CDR1 and CDR2 sequences are SGHTA and FQGNSA. CDR3 amino acids: CASSLDGNSGNTIYF. The CDR3 nucleotides read TGTGCCAGCAGCTTAGACGGGAACTCTGGAAACACCATATATTTT.

This chain joins TRBV19 and TRBJ1-1; weak D call: TRBD1 (5 bases). Germline CDR1 and CDR2: LNHDA and SQIVND (reference sequence). V was pared by 7 bases and J by 1 base, with 13 bases between. The CDR3 sequence is 14 residues long. CDR3 loop: CASTRDRQNTEAFF. In DNA, the CDR3 is TGTGCCAGTACCAGAGACAGACAGAACACTGAAGCTTTCTTT.

The genes are TRBV2 and TRBJ1-4; the D is unclear. Trimming removed 11 bases from V and 2 bases from J, with 9 bases in between. Germline assignment: CDR1 SNHLY and CDR2 FYNNEI. This CDR3 has 12 amino acids. The CDR3 spells CAWRRTNEKLFF. For the CDR3, the DNA is TGTGCCTGGCGGCGTACTAATGAAAAACTGTTTTTT. The full variable domain, completed using reference TRBV2 and TRBJ1-4, is EPEVTQTPSHQVTQMGQEVILRCVPISNHLYFYWYRQILGQKVEFLVSFYNNEISEKSEIFDDQFSVERPDGSNFTLKIRSTKLEDSAMYFCAWRRTNEKLFFGSGTQLSVL.

The sample holds a few counts of this clone. V usage is TRBV6-1 and J usage is TRBJ1-3; D perhaps matches TRBD1 (5 bases). In germline, CDR1 is MNHNS, CDR2 SASEGT. This CDR3 is 12 amino acids long. Deletions cut 4 bases from V and 4 bases from J, with 5 bases between. The CDR3 DNA sequence: TGTGCCAGCAGTGCAGGGGGAAACACCATATATTTT. Translating gives CASSAGGNTIYF.

The chain joins TRBV7-2 to TRBJ1-3; perhaps TRBD1 as D (5 bases). The CDR3 runs to 15 residues. V lost 3 bases to trimming and J lost 4 bases, with 13 bases between them. The germline V gene has CDR1 SGHTA and CDR2 FQGNSA. CDR3 bases: TGTGCCAGCAGCTTCGGGCAGGGCAAGGGAAACACCATATATTTT. This encodes CASSFGQGKGNTIYF.

The V and J genes are TRBV4-2 and TRBJ1-1; D gene unclear. Germline CDR1 reads LGHNA; CDR2 reads YNFKEQ. The CDR3 runs 15 residues. V lost 3 bases, J lost 1 base, and 12 bases lay in between. CDR3 amino acids: CASSHTKGGNTEAFF. The CDR3 nucleotides are TGTGCCAGCAGCCATACTAAAGGAGGGAACACTGAAGCTTTCTTT.

The V and J genes are TRBV6-5 and TRBJ2-7; D is possibly TRBD2 (6 bases). CDR1 is MNHEY and CDR2 is SVGAGI in the germline V gene. V lost 4 bases and J lost 0, with 16 bases in between. The CDR3 sequence is 16 residues long. The CDR3 DNA sequence: TGTGCCAGCAGTTTGGAGGGCGTGACTACCTCCTACGAGCAGTACTTC. Its protein product is CASSLEGVTTSYEQYF.

V gene TRBV5-1 combines with J gene TRBJ2-7; D is ambiguous. V dropped 0 bases and J dropped 4 bases, with 14 bases sitting between them. The V gene's germline CDR1 is SGHRS and CDR2 YFSETQ. The CDR3 consists of 15 residues. The CDR3 is CASSLESGFFYEQYF. CDR3 bases: TGCGCCAGCAGCTTGGAGTCAGGATTTTTTTACGAGCAGTACTTC.

The genes are TRBV7-8 and TRBJ2-7; maybe TRBD1 (5 bases). This CDR3 has 17 amino acids. Per the germline V gene, CDR1 is SGHVS and CDR2 is FQNEAQ. Trimming removed 1 base at V and 0 bases at J, with 16 bases between. The CDR3 region has the DNA TGTGCCAGCAGCTTAGAGTCAGACAGAAGATTCTCCTACGAGCAGTACTTC. It translates to CASSLESDRRFSYEQYF.

The rearrangement joins TRBV6-5 to TRBJ1-4; no firm D call. This CDR3 has 16 amino acids. V was clipped by 2 bases and J by 0 bases, with 10 bases between them. Germline-derived CDR1 and CDR2 are MNHEY and SVGAGI. The CDR3 DNA reads as TGTGCCAGCAGTTACAGGCAGGCCGCAACTAATGAAAAACTGTTTTTT. This gives the protein CASSYRQAATNEKLFF.

This sequence joins TRBV6-5 and TRBJ1-5; D gene unclear. Germline values: CDR1 MNHEY, CDR2 SVGAGI. Between the trimmed V and J ends, which lost 0 bases and 7 bases, there was a span of 13 bases. This CDR3 spans 15 amino acids. The DNA of the CDR3 is TGTGCCAGCAGTTACTCGAGATCCCCAGGACAGCCCCAGCATTTT. It translates to CASSYSRSPGQPQHF.

Here the CDR3 reads CASSRSTGGTSVGELFF. The CDR3 nucleotides read TGCGCCAGCAGCCGATCCACAGGGGGGACGAGCGTCGGGGAGCTGTTTTTT. The chain links TRBV4-1 to TRBJ2-2, with 8 positions matching TRBD1. The CDR3 has 17 residues. Looked up from germline, CDR1 is MGHRA and CDR2 is YSYEKL. V lost 4 bases and J lost 7; bases outside the gene matches: 14.

J is TRBJ1-1 and V is TRBV7-9; D not certain. CDR1 and CDR2 (germline): SEHNR, FQNEAQ (reference sequence). V lost 3 bases and J 0 bases, leaving 8 bases between the germline ends. The CDR3 covers 14 residues. The CDR3 sequence: CASSLEVLNTEAFF. CDR3 coding DNA: TGTGCCAGCAGCTTGGAGGTTTTGAACACTGAAGCTTTCTTT.

As DNA, the CDR3 is TGTGCCAGCAGCCTCAGCGGGCAGGACTTATATGGCTACACCTTC. Its protein product is CASSLSGQDLYGYTF. The chain uses TRBV28 and TRBJ1-2; D not certain. From germline, CDR1 is MDHEN and CDR2 SYDVKM. CDR3 length: 15 residues. V was trimmed by 6 bases and J by 5 bases, leaving 19 bases between them.

V gene TRBV5-4 combines with J gene TRBJ1-1; 8 nucleotides align to TRBD1. This CDR3 is built from 14 residues. The V segment lost 3 bases and the J segment 4 bases; nucleotides outside the gene matches: 5. CDR1 and CDR2 from the germline V gene are SGHNT and YYREEE (reference sequence). Here the CDR3 DNA reads TGTGCCAGCAGCTCACTACAGGGGGTCACTGAAGCTTTCTTT. It specifies CASSSLQGVTEAFF.

The chain is built from TRBV15 and TRBJ2-1; no clear D gene. This CDR3 comprises 13 residues. The germline gives CDR1 LNHNV, CDR2 YYDKDF (reference sequence). Trimming shortened V by 0 bases and J by 6 bases, and 6 bases separated the two germline ends. The CDR3 sequence is CATSRDYGNEQFF. In DNA, the CDR3 is TGTGCCACCAGCAGAGATTACGGCAATGAGCAGTTCTTC.

The chain carries TRBV5-8 and TRBJ2-1, with 7 bases identical to TRBD2. The trim removed 2 bases at V and 5 bases at J, leaving 10 bases unmatched. Germline loops: CDR1 SGHTS, CDR2 YDEGEE. The CDR3 runs 16 residues. CDR3 in amino acids: CASSFFGAAGDNEQFF. The CDR3 nucleotides are TGTGCCAGCAGCTTTTTTGGAGCCGCGGGAGACAATGAGCAGTTCTTC.